This TCR beta chain is drawn from a study of human thymus T cells. Corrective cardiac surgery supplied the resected thymus tissue. Infants served as donors; they were healthy and Finnish and were having corrective surgery for congenital heart defects. Repertoires were generated with immunoSEQ multiplex PCR, while TCRdb's copy carries only in-frame clones and drops some. The table records roughly 120,000 clones, about 94% of them present only once. Study-wide findings and caveats: Use of V and J genes seemed skewed within the thymic and blood repertoires.

Germline assignment: CDR1 SGHTA and CDR2 FQGNSA. The CDR3 totals 12 residues. The V and J ends lost 5 bases and 0 bases respectively, with 5 bases between them. Note on this clone: Antigen specificity is unknown.

Sequencing used thymus tissue. The sequence was obtained from a boy younger than two with a congenital heart defect but otherwise immunologically healthy. The J gene is TRBJ2-7, the V gene TRBV7-2; D remains ambiguous. The CDR3 nucleotides read TGTGCCAGCAGCAGCCCCTCCTACGAGCAGTACTTC. As protein: CASSSPSYEQYF.